The rows below give T cell receptor beta chains drawn from one sample of a study of T-cell reconstitution after alpha-beta-depleted transplantation in children. TCRdb re-called the PCR reads with MiXCR, one entry per CDR3 protein. The sample lists roughly 100,000 distinct CDR3 sequences, approximately 9.2% occurring once. Sequences were derived from PBMCs from the stem cell graft donor, sampled from the stem cell graft. These receptor sequences come from a human donor who donated a stem cell graft to a child with congenital amegakaryocytic thrombocytopenia. CDR3s include the opening cysteine and the closing phenylalanine or tryptophan. The order of the fields is V gene, J gene, D gene, CDR3 protein. A D gene is named only where the DNA matches it firmly.

v_call: TRBV18; j_call: TRBJ1-4; d_call: NA; cdr3_aa: CASSPDSLLVSNEKLFF
v_call: TRBV28; j_call: TRBJ2-2; d_call: NA; cdr3_aa: CASAGDTGELFF
v_call: TRBV15; j_call: TRBJ2-3; d_call: TRBD2; cdr3_aa: CATSTPGLAAADTQYF
v_call: TRBV12-3/TRBV12-4; j_call: TRBJ1-1; d_call: TRBD1; cdr3_aa: CASSWGQGETEAFF
v_call: TRBV5-1; j_call: TRBJ2-1; d_call: NA; cdr3_aa: CASSLAGVQGYYNEQFF
v_call: TRBV12-3/TRBV12-4; j_call: TRBJ1-5; d_call: NA; cdr3_aa: CASSFQEDQPQHF
v_call: TRBV7-2; j_call: TRBJ2-1; d_call: NA; cdr3_aa: CASSPRGGERYNEQFF
v_call: TRBV5-1; j_call: TRBJ2-1; d_call: NA; cdr3_aa: CASTFSLGANNEQFF
v_call: TRBV7-2; j_call: TRBJ1-3; d_call: NA; cdr3_aa: CASRSTGSNTIYF
v_call: TRBV7-3; j_call: TRBJ2-1; d_call: TRBD2; cdr3_aa: CASSPTSGNSYNEQFF
v_call: TRBV20-1; j_call: TRBJ2-7; d_call: TRBD2; cdr3_aa: CSARDPLAGPYEQYF
v_call: TRBV3-1; j_call: TRBJ2-2; d_call: NA; cdr3_aa: CASSPGHNTGELFF
v_call: TRBV7-2; j_call: TRBJ1-3; d_call: NA; cdr3_aa: CASTPGPGNTIYF
v_call: TRBV9; j_call: TRBJ1-2; d_call: TRBD1; cdr3_aa: CASSFGTGEGGYTF
v_call: TRBV9; j_call: TRBJ2-1; d_call: NA; cdr3_aa: CASSVATYNEQFF
v_call: TRBV12-3/TRBV12-4; j_call: TRBJ2-3; d_call: NA; cdr3_aa: CASSLAADTQYF
v_call: TRBV10-3; j_call: TRBJ1-5; d_call: NA; cdr3_aa: CAISPGPLDQPQHF
v_call: TRBV5-6; j_call: TRBJ1-2; d_call: TRBD1; cdr3_aa: CASSVDRGKDYGYTF
v_call: TRBV5-4; j_call: TRBJ1-1; d_call: TRBD1; cdr3_aa: CASSWDRGMDTEAFF
v_call: TRBV29-1; j_call: TRBJ2-6; d_call: NA; cdr3_aa: CSVDRAESSGANVLTF
v_call: TRBV5-1; j_call: TRBJ2-2; d_call: TRBD2; cdr3_aa: CASSLRRGDTGELFF
v_call: TRBV5-1; j_call: TRBJ2-1; d_call: NA; cdr3_aa: CASSVGSERLNEQFF
v_call: TRBV29-1; j_call: TRBJ1-1; d_call: TRBD1; cdr3_aa: CSVLLTGQGAAFF
v_call: TRBV10-3; j_call: TRBJ1-2; d_call: NA; cdr3_aa: CAISESSNYGYTF
v_call: TRBV4-1; j_call: TRBJ2-5; d_call: NA; cdr3_aa: CASSRQGSETQYF
v_call: TRBV20-1; j_call: TRBJ1-1; d_call: NA; cdr3_aa: CSAMVTEAFF
v_call: TRBV18; j_call: TRBJ1-2; d_call: NA; cdr3_aa: CASSHDADYGYTF
v_call: TRBV5-1; j_call: TRBJ2-5; d_call: TRBD1; cdr3_aa: CASSLFTGEETQYF
v_call: TRBV4-3; j_call: TRBJ2-2; d_call: NA; cdr3_aa: CASSQDRIGAGTGELFF
v_call: TRBV7-2; j_call: TRBJ1-3; d_call: NA; cdr3_aa: CASLGGFSGNTIYF
v_call: TRBV7-8; j_call: TRBJ1-4; d_call: NA; cdr3_aa: CASSDTALNEKLFF
v_call: TRBV7-7; j_call: TRBJ2-2; d_call: NA; cdr3_aa: CASSLGALGTGELFF
v_call: TRBV7-2; j_call: TRBJ2-7; d_call: NA; cdr3_aa: CASSLDGNYEQYF
v_call: TRBV7-8; j_call: TRBJ2-2; d_call: NA; cdr3_aa: CASSLFWEGELFF
v_call: TRBV7-9; j_call: TRBJ2-3; d_call: TRBD2; cdr3_aa: CASRQGLAGNTDTQYF